The 5 T cell receptor beta chains listed next were all sequenced from one sample in a study of T cell responses to AZD1222 COVID-19 vaccine. Produced via immunoSEQ multiplex PCR; TCRdb's table is partial and in-frame only. The table lists fewer than 100,000 clones, around 89% of them singletons, with over 7.5% in the top ten. The sample consisted of peripheral blood, taken on day 0 of AZD1222 vaccination. The origin of the receptors is an adult in good health.

The sample holds one count of this clone. The chain joins TRBV3-1 (or the pseudogene TRBV3-2) to TRBJ2-1, with a possible D match to TRBD1 (6 bases). V lost 4 bases and J lost 6, with 25 bases in between. The germline CDR1 and CDR2 sequences are LGHDT and YNNKEL (reference sequence). CDR3 length equals 18 residues. CDR3 sequence (DNA): TGTGCCAGCAGCCCCAGTGGCAGGGCAGGGGATGTCCGCAATGAGCAGTTCTTC. It encodes CASSPSGRAGDVRNEQFF.

This rearrangement joins TRBV19 to TRBJ1-1; D not certain. The CDR3 extends over 14 amino acids. V was clipped by 2 bases and J by 3 bases, with 10 bases between them. Germline CDR1 is LNHDA and CDR2 is SQIVND (reference sequence). CDR3 nucleotides: TGTGCCAGTAGTATACCAGGTCGTGACACTGAAGCTTTCTTT. Its protein is CASSIPGRDTEAFF.

V gene TRBV4-1 combines with J gene TRBJ1-5; D call uncertain. This CDR3 spans 12 amino acids. Germline V lookup: CDR1 MGHRA, CDR2 YSYEKL. The V end lost 3 bases, the J end lost 4 bases, and 4 bases lay between the germline ends. CDR3 protein: CASSQGNQPQHF. For the CDR3, the DNA is TGCGCCAGCAGCCAGGGAAATCAGCCCCAGCATTTT.

The chain recombines TRBV6-5 with TRBJ1-4; 9 nucleotides match TRBD1. The length of the CDR3 is 14 residues. Germline V lookup: CDR1 MNHEY, CDR2 SVGAGI. The V and J ends lost 10 bases and 8 bases, in that order; junction bases with no gene match: 11. In nucleotides, the CDR3 is TGTGCCACCAAACCGGGACAGGGTCGAGAAAAACTGTTTTTT. Translated: CATKPGQGREKLFF.

The CDR3 spells CASSLVQGAAYGYTF. CDR3 DNA: TGCGCCAGCAGCTTGGTGCAGGGGGCGGCCTATGGCTACACCTTC. V gene TRBV5-1 combines with J gene TRBJ1-2, with 8 bases identical to TRBD1. The germline V gene has CDR1 SGHRS and CDR2 YFSETQ. CDR3 size: 15 residues. V lost 0 bases and J lost 4; bases outside the gene matches: 5.